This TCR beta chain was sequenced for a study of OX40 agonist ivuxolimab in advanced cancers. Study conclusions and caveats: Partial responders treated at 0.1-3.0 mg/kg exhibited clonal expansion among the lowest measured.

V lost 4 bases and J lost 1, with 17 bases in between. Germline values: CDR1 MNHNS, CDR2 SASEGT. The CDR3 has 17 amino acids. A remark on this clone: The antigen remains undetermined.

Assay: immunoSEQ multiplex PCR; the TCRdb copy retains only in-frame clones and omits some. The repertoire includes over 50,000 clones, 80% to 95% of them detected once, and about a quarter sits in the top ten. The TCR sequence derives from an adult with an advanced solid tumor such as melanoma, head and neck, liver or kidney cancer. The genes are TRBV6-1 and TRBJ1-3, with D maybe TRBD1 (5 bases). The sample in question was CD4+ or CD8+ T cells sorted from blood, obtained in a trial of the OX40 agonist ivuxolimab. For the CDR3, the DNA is TGTGCCAGCAGTGGGGCCCTCTCTGACAGATCTGGAAACACCATATATTTT. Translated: CASSGALSDRSGNTIYF.